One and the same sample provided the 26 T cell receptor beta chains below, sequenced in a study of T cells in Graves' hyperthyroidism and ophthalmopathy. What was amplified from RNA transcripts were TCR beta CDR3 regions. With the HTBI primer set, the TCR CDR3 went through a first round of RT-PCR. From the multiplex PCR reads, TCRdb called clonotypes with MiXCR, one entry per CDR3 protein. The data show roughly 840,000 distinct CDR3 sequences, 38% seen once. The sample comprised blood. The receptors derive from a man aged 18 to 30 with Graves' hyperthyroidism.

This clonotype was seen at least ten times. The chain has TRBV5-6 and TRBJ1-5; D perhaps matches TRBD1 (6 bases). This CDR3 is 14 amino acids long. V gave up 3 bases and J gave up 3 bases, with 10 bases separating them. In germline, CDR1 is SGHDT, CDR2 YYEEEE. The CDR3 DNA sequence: TGTGCCAGCAGCTCAACAGGGAACAATCAGCCCCAGCATTTT. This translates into CASSSTGNNQPQHF.

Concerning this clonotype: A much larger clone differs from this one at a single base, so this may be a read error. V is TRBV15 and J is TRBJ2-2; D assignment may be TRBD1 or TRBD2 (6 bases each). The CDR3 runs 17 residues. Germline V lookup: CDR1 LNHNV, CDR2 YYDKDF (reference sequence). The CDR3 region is CATSRDKRSGVTGGLFF. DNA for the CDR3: TGTGCCACCAGCAGAGATAAGCGTTCAGGGGTCACCGGGGGGCTGTTTTTT.

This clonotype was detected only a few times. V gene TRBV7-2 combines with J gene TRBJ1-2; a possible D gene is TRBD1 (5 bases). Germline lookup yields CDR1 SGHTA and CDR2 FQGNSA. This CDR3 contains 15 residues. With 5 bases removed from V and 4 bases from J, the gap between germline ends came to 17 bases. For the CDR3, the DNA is TGTGCCAGCAGCCCCCGGGACTATTCATTCTATGGCTACACCTTC. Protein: CASSPRDYSFYGYTF.

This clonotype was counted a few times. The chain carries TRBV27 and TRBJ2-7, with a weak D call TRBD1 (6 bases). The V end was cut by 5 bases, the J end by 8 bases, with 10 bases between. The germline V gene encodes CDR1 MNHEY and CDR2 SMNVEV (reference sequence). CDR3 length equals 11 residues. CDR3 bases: TGTGCCAGCAGTACAGGGAGTAAGCAGTACTTC. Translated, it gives CASSTGSKQYF.

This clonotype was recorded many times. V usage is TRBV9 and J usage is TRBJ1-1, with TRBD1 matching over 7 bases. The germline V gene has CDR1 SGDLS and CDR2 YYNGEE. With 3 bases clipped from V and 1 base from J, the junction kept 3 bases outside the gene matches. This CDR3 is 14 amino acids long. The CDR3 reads CASSEGTENTEAFF. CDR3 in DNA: TGTGCCAGCAGCGAGGGGACAGAGAACACTGAAGCTTTCTTT.

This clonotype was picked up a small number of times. The CDR3 loop is CASTYRGTDTQYF. DNA for the CDR3: TGTGCCAGCACCTACAGGGGCACAGATACGCAGTATTTT. The chain uses TRBV25-1 and TRBJ2-3, with D maybe TRBD1 (6 bases). V was cut by 7 bases and J by 1 base, with 9 bases left in between. The length of the CDR3 is 13 residues. Germline-derived CDR1 and CDR2 are MGHDK and SYGVNS.

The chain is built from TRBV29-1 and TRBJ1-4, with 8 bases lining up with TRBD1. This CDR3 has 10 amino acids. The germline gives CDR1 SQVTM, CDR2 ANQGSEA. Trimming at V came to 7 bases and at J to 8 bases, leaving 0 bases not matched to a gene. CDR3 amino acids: CSGQGEKLFF. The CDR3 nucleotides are TGCAGCGGACAGGGGGAAAAACTGTTTTTT.

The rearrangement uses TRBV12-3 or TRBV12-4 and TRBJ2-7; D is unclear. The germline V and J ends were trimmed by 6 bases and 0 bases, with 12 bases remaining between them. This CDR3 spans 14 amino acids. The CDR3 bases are TGTGCCAGCAGCTCCCCAGCCAGCTCCTACGAGCAGTACTTC. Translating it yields CASSSPASSYEQYF.

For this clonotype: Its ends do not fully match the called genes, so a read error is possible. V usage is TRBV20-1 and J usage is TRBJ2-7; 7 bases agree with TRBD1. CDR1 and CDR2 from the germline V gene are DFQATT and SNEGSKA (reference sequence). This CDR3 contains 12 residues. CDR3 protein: CSAFQGVYELYF. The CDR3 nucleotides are TGCAGTGCATTCCAGGGGGTCTACGAGCTGTACTTC.

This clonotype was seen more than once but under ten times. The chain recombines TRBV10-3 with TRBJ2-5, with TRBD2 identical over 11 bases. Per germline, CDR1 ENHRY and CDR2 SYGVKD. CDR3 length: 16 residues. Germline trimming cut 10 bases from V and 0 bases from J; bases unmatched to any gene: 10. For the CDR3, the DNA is TGTGCCAGCACCACTAGCGGGGGCCAGTACCAAGAGACCCAGTACTTC. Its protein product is CASTTSGGQYQETQYF.

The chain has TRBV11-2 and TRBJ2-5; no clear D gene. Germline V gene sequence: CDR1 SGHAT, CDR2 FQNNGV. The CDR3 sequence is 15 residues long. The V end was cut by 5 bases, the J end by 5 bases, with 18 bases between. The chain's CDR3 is CASSLRTLSWETQYF. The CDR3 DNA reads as TGTGCCAGCAGCCTCAGGACCTTAAGCTGGGAGACCCAGTACTTC.

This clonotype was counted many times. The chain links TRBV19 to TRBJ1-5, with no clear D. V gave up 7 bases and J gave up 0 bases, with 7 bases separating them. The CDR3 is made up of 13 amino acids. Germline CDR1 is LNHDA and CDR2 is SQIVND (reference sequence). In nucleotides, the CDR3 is TGTGCCAGTAAGGAGTATAGCAATCAGCCCCAGCATTTT. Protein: CASKEYSNQPQHF.

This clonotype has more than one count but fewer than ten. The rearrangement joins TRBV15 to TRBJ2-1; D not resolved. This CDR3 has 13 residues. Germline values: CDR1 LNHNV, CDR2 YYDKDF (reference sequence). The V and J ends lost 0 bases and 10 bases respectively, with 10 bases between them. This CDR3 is CATSRDKEFEQFF. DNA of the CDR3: TGTGCCACCAGCAGAGATAAGGAGTTCGAGCAGTTCTTC.

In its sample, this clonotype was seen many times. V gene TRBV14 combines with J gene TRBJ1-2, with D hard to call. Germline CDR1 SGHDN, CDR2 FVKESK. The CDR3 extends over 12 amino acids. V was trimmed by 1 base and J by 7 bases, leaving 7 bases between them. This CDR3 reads CASSQGTAGYTF. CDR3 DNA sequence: TGTGCCAGCAGCCAAGGGACGGCTGGCTACACCTTC.

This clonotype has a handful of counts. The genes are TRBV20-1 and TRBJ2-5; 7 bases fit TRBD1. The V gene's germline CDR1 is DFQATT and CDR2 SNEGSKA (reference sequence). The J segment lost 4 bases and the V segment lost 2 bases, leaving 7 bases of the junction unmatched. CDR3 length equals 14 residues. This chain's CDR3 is CSARPTGAGETQYF. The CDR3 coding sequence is TGCAGTGCTAGACCAACAGGGGCAGGAGAGACCCAGTACTTC.

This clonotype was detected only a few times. In nucleotides, the CDR3 is TGTGCCAGCGCTGACTCTCAAGAGACCCAGTACTTC. Amino acids: CASADSQETQYF. V is TRBV6-5 and J is TRBJ2-5; no clear D. This CDR3 has 12 amino acids. Trimming removed 8 bases at V and 2 bases at J, with 9 bases between. Germline lookup yields CDR1 MNHEY and CDR2 SVGAGI.

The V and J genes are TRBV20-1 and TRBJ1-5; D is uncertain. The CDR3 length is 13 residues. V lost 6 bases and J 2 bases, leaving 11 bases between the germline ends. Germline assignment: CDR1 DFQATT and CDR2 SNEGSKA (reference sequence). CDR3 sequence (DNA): TGCAGTGCCCAAGGACGACGCAATCAGCCCCAGCATTTT. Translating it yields CSAQGRRNQPQHF.

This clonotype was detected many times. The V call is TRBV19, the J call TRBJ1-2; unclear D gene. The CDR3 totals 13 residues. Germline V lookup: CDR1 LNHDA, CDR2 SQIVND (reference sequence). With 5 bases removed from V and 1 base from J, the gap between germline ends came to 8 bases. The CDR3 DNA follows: TGTGCCAGTAGTGTCGGGAGTAACTATGGCTACACCTTC. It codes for CASSVGSNYGYTF.

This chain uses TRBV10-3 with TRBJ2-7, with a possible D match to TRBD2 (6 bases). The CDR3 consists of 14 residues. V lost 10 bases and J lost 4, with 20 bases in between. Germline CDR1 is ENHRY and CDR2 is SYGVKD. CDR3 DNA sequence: TGTGCCAGCAGACCCGGCCAGGAGGGATACGAGCAGTACTTC. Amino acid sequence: CASRPGQEGYEQYF.

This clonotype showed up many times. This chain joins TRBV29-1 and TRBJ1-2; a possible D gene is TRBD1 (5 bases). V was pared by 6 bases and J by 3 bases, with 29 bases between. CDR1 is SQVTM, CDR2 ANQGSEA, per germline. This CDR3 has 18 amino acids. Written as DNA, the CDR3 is TGCAGCGTCGCTGGGGGGGTGTCAGAAGAGAGGAGTTACTATGGCTACACCTTC. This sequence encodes CSVAGGVSEERSYYGYTF.

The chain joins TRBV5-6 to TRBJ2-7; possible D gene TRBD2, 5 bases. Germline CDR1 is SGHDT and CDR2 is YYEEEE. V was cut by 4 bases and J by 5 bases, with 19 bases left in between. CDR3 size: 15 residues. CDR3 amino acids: CASSDLGNSIHEQYF. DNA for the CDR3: TGTGCCAGCAGCGACCTCGGGAACTCTATTCACGAGCAGTACTTC.

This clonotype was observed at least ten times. The DNA for the CDR3 is TGTGCCATCAGTGAGGGGGGCGCTTATGGCTACACCTTC. Its protein is CAISEGGAYGYTF. The rearrangement links TRBV10-3 to TRBJ1-2; a possible D gene is TRBD1 (6 bases). Trimming removed 2 bases at V and 5 bases at J, with 9 bases between. In germline, CDR1 is ENHRY, CDR2 SYGVKD. CDR3 length equals 13 residues.

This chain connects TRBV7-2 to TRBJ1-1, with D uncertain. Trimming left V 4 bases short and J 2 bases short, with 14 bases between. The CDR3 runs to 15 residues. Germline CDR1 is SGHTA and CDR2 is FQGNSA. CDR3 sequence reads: CASSSVAGLNTEAFF. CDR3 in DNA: TGTGCCAGCAGCTCAGTCGCGGGTTTAAACACTGAAGCTTTCTTT.

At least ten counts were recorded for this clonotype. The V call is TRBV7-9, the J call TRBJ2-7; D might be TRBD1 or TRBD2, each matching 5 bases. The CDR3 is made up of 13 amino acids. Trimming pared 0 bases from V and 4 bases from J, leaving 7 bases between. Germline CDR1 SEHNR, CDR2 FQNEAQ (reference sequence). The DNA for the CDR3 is TGTGCCAGCAGCTTAGCGGGGGTGTACGAGCAGTACTTC. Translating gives CASSLAGVYEQYF.

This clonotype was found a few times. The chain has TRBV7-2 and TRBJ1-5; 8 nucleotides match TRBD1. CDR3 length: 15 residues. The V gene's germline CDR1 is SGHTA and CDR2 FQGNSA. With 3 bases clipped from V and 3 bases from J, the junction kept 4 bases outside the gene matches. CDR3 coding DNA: TGTGCCAGCAGCTTCTTACAGGGGGTCAATCAGCCCCAGCATTTT. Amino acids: CASSFLQGVNQPQHF.

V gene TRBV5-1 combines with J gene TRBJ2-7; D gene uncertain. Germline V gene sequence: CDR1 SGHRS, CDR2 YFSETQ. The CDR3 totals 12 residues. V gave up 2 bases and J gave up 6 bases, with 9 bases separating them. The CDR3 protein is CASSFGWGEQYF. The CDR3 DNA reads TGCGCCAGCAGCTTCGGGTGGGGCGAGCAGTACTTC.